The T cell receptor (beta chain) under discussion was sequenced for a study of blood T cell repertoires in COVID-19. Study-wide background: Samples representing acute and convalescent COVID-19 were sourced from the United States, Italy and Spain.

Repertoires were generated with immunoSEQ multiplex PCR, while TCRdb's copy carries only in-frame clones and drops some. Of 120,000 or so clones listed, around 81% were seen once; the top ten hold about 15%. The length of the CDR3 is 15 residues. Trimming pared 0 bases from V and 3 bases from J, leaving 14 bases between. CDR1 GTSNPN and CDR2 SVGIG come from the germline V gene (reference sequence). The receptor was isolated from a young man with COVID-19, enrolled during active disease. Sequenced input: peripheral blood. The V and J genes are TRBV30 and TRBJ1-1; possible D gene TRBD1, 5 bases. CDR3 sequence (DNA): TGTGCCTGGAGTGTAGGGTCGGGGGGGGACACTGAAGCTTTCTTT. Its protein is CAWSVGSGGDTEAFF. Full variable domain (outside the CDR3, taken from reference TRBV30 and TRBJ1-1): SQTIHQWPATLVQPVGSPLSLECTVEGTSNPNLYWYRQAAGRGLQLLFYSVGIGQISSEVPQNLSASRPQDRQFILSSKKLLLSDSGFYLCAWSVGSGGDTEAFFGQGTRLTVV.